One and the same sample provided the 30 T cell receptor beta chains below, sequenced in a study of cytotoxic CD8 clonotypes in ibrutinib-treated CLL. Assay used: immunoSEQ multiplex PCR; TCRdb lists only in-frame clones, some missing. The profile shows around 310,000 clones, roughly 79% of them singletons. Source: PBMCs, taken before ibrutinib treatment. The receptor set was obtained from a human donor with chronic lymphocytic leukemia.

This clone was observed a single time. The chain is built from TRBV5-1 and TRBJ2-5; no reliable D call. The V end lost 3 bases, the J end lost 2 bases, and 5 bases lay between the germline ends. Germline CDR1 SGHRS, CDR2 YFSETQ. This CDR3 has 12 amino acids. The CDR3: CASSSLQETQYF. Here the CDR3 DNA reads TGCGCCAGCAGCTCCTTACAAGAGACCCAGTACTTC.

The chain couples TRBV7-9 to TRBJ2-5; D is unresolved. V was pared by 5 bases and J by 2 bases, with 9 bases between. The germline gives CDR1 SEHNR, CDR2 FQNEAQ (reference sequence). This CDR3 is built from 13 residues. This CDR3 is CASSQVGQETQYF. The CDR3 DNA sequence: TGTGCCAGCAGCCAGGTGGGACAAGAGACCCAGTACTTC.

This CDR3 reads CASSQGGEARHEQFF. CDR3 sequence (DNA): TGCGCCAGCAGCCAGGGAGGGGAGGCGCGCCATGAGCAGTTCTTC. This chain connects TRBV4-1 to TRBJ2-1; 7 bases are a match to TRBD2. There are 15 residues in the CDR3. Looked up from germline, CDR1 is MGHRA and CDR2 is YSYEKL. Trimming cost V 3 bases and J 8 bases; bases outside gene matches: 10.

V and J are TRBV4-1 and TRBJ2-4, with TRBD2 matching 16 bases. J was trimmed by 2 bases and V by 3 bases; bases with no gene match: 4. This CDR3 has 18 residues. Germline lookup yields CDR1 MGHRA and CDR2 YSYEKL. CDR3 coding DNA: TGCGCCAGCAGCCAGGGACTAGCGGGAGGGATGACCAAAAACATTCAGTACTTC. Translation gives CASSQGLAGGMTKNIQYF.

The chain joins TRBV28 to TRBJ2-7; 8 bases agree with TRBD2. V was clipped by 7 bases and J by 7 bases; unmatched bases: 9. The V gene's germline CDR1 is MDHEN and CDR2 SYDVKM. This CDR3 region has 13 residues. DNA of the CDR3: TGTGCCAGCACCACGGGGGGGGGCTGGGAGCAGTACTTC. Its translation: CASTTGGGWEQYF.

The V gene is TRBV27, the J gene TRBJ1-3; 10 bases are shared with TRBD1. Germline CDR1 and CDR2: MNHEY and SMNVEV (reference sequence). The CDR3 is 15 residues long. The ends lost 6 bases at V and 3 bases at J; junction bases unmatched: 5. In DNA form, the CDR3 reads TGTGCCAGCAGGATGACAGGGGGCTTTGGAAACACCATATATTTT. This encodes CASRMTGGFGNTIYF.

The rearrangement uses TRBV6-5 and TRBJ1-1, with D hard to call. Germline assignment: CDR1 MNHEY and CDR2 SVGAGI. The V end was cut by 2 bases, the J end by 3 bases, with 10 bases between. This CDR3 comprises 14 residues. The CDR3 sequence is CASSYMAMDTEAFF. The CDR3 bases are TGTGCCAGCAGTTACATGGCGATGGACACTGAAGCTTTCTTT.

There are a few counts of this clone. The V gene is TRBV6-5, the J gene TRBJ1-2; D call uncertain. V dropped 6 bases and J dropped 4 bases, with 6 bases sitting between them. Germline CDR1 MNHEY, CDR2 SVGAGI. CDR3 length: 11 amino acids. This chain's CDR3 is CASRGRYGYTF. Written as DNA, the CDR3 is TGTGCCAGCAGAGGACGCTATGGCTACACCTTC.

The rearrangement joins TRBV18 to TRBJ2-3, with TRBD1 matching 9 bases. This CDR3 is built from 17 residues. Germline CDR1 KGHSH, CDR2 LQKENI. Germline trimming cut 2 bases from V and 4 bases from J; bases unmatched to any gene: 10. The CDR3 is CASSPTTPGQGADTQYF. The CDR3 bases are TGTGCCAGCTCACCAACCACTCCGGGACAGGGCGCAGATACGCAGTATTTT. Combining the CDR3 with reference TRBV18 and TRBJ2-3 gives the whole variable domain NAGVMQNPRHLVRRRGQEARLRCSPMKGHSHVYWYRQLPEEGLKFMVYLQKENIIDESGMPKERFSAEFPKEGPSILRIQQVVRGDSAAYFCASSPTTPGQGADTQYFGPGTRLTVL.

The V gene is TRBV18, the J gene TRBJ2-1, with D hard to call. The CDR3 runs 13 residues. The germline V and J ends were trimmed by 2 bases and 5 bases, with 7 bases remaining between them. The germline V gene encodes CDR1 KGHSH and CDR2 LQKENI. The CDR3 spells CASSPTLDNEQFF. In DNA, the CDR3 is TGTGCCAGCTCACCAACTTTGGACAATGAGCAGTTCTTC.

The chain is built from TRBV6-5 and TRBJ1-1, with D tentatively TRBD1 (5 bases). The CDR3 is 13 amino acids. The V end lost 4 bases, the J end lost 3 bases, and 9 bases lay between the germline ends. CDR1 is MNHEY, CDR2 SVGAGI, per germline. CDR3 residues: CASSSMGDTEAFF. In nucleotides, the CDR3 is TGTGCCAGCAGTTCAATGGGGGACACTGAAGCTTTCTTT.

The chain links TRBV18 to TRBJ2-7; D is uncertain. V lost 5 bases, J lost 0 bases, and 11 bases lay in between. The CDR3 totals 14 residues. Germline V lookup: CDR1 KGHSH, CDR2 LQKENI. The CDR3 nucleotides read TGTGCCAGCTCAGAGGACGTAAACTCCTACGAGCAGTACTTC. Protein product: CASSEDVNSYEQYF.

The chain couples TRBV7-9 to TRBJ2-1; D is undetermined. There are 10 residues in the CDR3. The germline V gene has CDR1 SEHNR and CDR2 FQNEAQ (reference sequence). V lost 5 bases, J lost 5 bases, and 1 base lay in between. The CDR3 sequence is CASSHNEQFF. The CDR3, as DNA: TGTGCCAGCAGCCACAATGAGCAGTTCTTC.

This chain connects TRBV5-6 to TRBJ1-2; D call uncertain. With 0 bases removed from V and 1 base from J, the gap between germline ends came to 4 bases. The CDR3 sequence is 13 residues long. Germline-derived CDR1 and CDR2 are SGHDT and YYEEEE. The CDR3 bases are TGTGCCAGCAGCTTGGTCAGTAACTATGGCTACACCTTC. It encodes CASSLVSNYGYTF.

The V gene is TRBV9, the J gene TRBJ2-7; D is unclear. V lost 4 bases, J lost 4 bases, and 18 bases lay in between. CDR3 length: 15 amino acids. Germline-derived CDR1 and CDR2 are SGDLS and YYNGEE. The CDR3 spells CASSSDSRALYEQYF. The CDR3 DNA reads TGTGCCAGCAGCTCCGACTCTAGGGCTCTATACGAGCAGTACTTC.

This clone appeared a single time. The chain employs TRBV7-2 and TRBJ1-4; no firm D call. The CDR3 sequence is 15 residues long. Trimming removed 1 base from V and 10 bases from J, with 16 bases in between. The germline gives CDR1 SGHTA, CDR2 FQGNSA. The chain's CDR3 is CASSLDGGWEGKLFF. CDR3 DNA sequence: TGTGCCAGCAGCTTAGACGGCGGGTGGGAAGGAAAACTGTTTTTT.

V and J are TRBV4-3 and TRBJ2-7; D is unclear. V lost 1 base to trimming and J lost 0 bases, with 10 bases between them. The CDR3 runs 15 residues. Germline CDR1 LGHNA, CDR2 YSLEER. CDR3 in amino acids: CASSQVGPHSYEQYF. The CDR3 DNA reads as TGCGCCAGCAGCCAAGTTGGACCGCACTCCTACGAGCAGTACTTC.

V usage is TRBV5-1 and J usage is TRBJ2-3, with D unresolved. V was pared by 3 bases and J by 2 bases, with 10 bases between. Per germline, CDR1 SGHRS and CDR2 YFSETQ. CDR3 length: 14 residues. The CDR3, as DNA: TGCGCCAGCAGCTCGCTGGCGTACACAGATACGCAGTATTTT. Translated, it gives CASSSLAYTDTQYF.

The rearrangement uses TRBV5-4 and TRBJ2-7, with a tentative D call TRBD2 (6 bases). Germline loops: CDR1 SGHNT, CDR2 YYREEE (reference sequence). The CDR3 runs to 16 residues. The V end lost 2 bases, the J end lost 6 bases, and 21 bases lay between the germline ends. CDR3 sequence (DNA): TGTGCCAGCAGCTTTGGAGTTCTGGCGGGAAGGGCCGAGCAGTACTTC. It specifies CASSFGVLAGRAEQYF.

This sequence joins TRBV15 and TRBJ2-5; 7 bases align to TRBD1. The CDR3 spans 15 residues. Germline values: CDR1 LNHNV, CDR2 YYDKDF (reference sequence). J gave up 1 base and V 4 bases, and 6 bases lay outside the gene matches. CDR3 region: CATSNLDRVQETQYF. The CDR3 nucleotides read TGTGCCACCAGCAACCTAGACAGGGTCCAAGAGACCCAGTACTTC.

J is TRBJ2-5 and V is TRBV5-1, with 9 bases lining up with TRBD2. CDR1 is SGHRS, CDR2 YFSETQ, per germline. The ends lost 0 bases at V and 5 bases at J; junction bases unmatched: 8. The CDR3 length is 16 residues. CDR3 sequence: CASSLGGSGSGETQYF. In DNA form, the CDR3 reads TGCGCCAGCAGCTTGGGGGGTAGCGGGAGTGGCGAGACCCAGTACTTC.

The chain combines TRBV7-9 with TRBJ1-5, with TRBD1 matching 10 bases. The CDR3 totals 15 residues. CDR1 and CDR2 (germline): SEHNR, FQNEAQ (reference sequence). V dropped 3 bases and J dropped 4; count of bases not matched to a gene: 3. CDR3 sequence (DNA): TGTGCCAGCAGCTTGGGACAGGGGATAAATCAGCCCCAGCATTTT. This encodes CASSLGQGINQPQHF.

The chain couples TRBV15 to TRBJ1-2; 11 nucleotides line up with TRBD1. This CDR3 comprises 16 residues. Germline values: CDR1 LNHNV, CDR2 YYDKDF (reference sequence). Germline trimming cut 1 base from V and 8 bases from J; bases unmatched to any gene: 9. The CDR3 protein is CATSRGPGQGARGYTF. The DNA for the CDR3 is TGTGCCACCAGCAGAGGCCCCGGACAGGGGGCTAGAGGCTACACCTTC.

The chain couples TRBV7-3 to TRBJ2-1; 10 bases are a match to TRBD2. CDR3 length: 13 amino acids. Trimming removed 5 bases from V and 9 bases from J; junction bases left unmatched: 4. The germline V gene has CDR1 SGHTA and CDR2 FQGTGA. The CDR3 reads CASSPSGRSEQFF. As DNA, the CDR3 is TGTGCCAGCAGCCCTAGCGGGAGATCTGAGCAGTTCTTC.

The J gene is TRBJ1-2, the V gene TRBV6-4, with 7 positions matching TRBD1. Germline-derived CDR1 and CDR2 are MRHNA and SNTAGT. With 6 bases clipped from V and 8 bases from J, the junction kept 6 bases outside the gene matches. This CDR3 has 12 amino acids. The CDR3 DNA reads TGTGCCAGCAGAAGGACAGGAGGAGGCTACACCTTC. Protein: CASRRTGGGYTF.

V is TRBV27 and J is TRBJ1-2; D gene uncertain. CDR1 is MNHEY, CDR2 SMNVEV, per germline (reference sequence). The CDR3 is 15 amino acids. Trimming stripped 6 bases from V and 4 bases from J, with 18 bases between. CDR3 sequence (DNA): TGTGCCAGCAGAGACTCGTTAACACAATCCTATGGCTACACCTTC. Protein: CASRDSLTQSYGYTF.

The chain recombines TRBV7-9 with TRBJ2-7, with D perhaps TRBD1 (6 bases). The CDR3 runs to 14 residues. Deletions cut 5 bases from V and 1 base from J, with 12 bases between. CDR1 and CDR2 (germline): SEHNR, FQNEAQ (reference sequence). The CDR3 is CASSVQGSSYEQYF. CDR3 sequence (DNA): TGTGCCAGCAGCGTACAGGGTTCTTCCTACGAGCAGTACTTC.

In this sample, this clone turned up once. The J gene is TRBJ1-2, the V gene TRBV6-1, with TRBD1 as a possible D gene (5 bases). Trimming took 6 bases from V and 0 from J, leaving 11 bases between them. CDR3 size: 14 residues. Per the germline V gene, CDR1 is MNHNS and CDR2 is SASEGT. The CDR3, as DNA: TGTGCCAGCAGCCCGGGACCATCTAACTATGGCTACACCTTC. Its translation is CASSPGPSNYGYTF.

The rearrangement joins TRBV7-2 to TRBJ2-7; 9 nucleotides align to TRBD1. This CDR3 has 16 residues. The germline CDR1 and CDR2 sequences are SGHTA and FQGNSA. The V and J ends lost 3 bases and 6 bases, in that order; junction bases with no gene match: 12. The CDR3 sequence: CASSFRDREIPGEQYF. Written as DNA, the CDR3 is TGTGCCAGCAGCTTCCGGGACAGGGAGATACCGGGCGAGCAGTACTTC.

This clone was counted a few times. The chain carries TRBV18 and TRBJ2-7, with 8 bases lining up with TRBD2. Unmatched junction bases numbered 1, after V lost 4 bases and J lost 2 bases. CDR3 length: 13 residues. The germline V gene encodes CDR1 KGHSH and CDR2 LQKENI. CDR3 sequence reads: CASSLAGTYEQYF. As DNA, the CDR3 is TGTGCCAGCTCACTAGCGGGGACCTACGAGCAGTACTTC. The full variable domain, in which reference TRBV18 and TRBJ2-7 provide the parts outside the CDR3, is NAGVMQNPRHLVRRRGQEARLRCSPMKGHSHVYWYRQLPEEGLKFMVYLQKENIIDESGMPKERFSAEFPKEGPSILRIQQVVRGDSAAYFCASSLAGTYEQYFGPGTRLTVT.